This T cell receptor beta chain originates from a study of identical twins. Trimming took off 0 bases at V and 9 bases at J, with 15 bases between the two ends. Germline-derived CDR1 and CDR2 are ENHRY and SYGVKD. The CDR3 covers 15 residues. The authors used template switching to add a universal primer site and gave cDNA unique molecular identifiers. TCRdb reprocessed the 5' RACE reads with MiXCR, giving one entry per CDR3 protein. The profile shows hundreds of thousands of distinct CDR3 sequences, over 9% of them singletons. The same data also contributed to another study, on yellow fever vaccine responses in identical twins. From that report: A vaccine T cell response that seemed partly convergent and partly personalized was reported in twins.

The sequence derives from a woman under 30 in good health. The rearrangement joins TRBV10-3 to TRBJ1-5; TRBD1 is a possible D gene (6 bases). Sequenced: PBMCs. The CDR3 DNA follows: TGTGCCATCAGTGAGTCTGGGCAGGGGAATGCGCCCCAGCATTTT. It codes for CAISESGQGNAPQHF.